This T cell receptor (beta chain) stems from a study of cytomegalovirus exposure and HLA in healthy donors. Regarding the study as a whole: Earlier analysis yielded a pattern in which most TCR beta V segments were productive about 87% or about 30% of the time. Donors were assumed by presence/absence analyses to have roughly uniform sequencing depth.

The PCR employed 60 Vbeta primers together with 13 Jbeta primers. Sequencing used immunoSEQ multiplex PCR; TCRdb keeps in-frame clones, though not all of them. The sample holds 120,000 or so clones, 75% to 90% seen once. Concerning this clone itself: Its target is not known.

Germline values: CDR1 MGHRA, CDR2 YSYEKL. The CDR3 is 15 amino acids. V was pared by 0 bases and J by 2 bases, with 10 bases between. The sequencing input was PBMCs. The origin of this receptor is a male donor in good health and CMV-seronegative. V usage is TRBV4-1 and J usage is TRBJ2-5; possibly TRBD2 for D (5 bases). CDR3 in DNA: TGCGCCAGCAGCCAAGATCTAGCTTCGCAAGAGACCCAGTACTTC. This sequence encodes CASSQDLASQETQYF.